A selection of T cell receptor beta chains follows, all from one sample in a study of blood T cell repertoires in COVID-19. Method: immunoSEQ multiplex PCR; TCRdb's copy keeps in-frame clones and lacks some. The sample lists 410,000 or so clones, 89% occurring once. The sequenced material came from peripheral blood. Receptor source: a woman aged 40 to 50 with COVID-19, enrolled during active disease. The CDR3 runs from the conserved cysteine through the conserved F or W. The D gene is left open where the match is weak.

d_call: .; v_call: TRBV15; j_call: TRBJ1-5; cdr3_aa: CATSSAPVGHNQPQHF
d_call: .; v_call: TRBV11-3; j_call: TRBJ1-1; cdr3_aa: CASSLGGNTEAFF
d_call: .; v_call: TRBV28; j_call: TRBJ1-2; cdr3_aa: CAAEVREGYGYTF
d_call: .; v_call: TRBV6-5; j_call: TRBJ1-2; cdr3_aa: CASSYSPGTIYGYTF
d_call: TRBD1; v_call: TRBV27; j_call: TRBJ1-6; cdr3_aa: CASSPNPRTGSSYNSPLHF
d_call: .; v_call: TRBV4-1; j_call: TRBJ1-2; cdr3_aa: CASSQDKGGQEGYTF
d_call: .; v_call: TRBV21-1; j_call: TRBJ1-6; cdr3_aa: CASSKDDRGPNLLCSYNSPLHF
d_call: TRBD1; v_call: TRBV19; j_call: TRBJ1-1; cdr3_aa: CASSIVKGWDSWSSEAFF
d_call: .; v_call: TRBV9; j_call: TRBJ1-5; cdr3_aa: CASSVGGPNQPQHF
d_call: TRBD2; v_call: TRBV5-1; j_call: TRBJ2-1; cdr3_aa: CASTLTTSGLNEQFF
d_call: .; v_call: TRBV6-5; j_call: TRBJ1-2; cdr3_aa: CASSYPGSYGYTF
d_call: TRBD2; v_call: TRBV15; j_call: TRBJ2-3; cdr3_aa: CATSRDGLAGDPDTQYF
d_call: TRBD1; v_call: TRBV3-1/TRBV3-2; j_call: TRBJ1-2; cdr3_aa: CASSQKQGASYGYTF
d_call: TRBD1; v_call: TRBV19; j_call: TRBJ2-3; cdr3_aa: CASSIRPRDRGRGTDTQYF
d_call: TRBD1; v_call: TRBV4-3; j_call: TRBJ2-1; cdr3_aa: CASSQVVTGERGPQFF
d_call: .; v_call: TRBV29-1; j_call: TRBJ2-3; cdr3_aa: CSVERTASTDTQYF
d_call: .; v_call: TRBV19; j_call: TRBJ1-2; cdr3_aa: CASSIDGISGGYTF
d_call: TRBD2; v_call: TRBV2; j_call: TRBJ2-5; cdr3_aa: CASSEVAGETQYF
d_call: TRBD2; v_call: TRBV28; j_call: TRBJ2-1; cdr3_aa: CASSLGLAGGIYNEQFF
d_call: .; v_call: TRBV18; j_call: TRBJ1-1; cdr3_aa: CASSLVLNTEAFF
d_call: .; v_call: TRBV11-3; j_call: TRBJ2-2; cdr3_aa: CASSLGQGEGGTGELFF
d_call: TRBD1; v_call: TRBV2; j_call: TRBJ1-6; cdr3_aa: CASKTGDSPLHF
d_call: .; v_call: TRBV27; j_call: TRBJ1-4; cdr3_aa: CASSSPGHETTNEKLFF
d_call: TRBD1; v_call: TRBV7-2; j_call: TRBJ1-2; cdr3_aa: CASSLKGTGPYGYTF
d_call: TRBD2; v_call: TRBV5-6; j_call: TRBJ2-7; cdr3_aa: CASSLLRGGREQYF
d_call: .; v_call: TRBV18; j_call: TRBJ1-6; cdr3_aa: CASSRLNSPLHF
d_call: .; v_call: TRBV28; j_call: TRBJ1-3; cdr3_aa: CASSQLSLSGNTIYF
d_call: TRBD1; v_call: TRBV6-6; j_call: TRBJ2-1; cdr3_aa: CAKLTGANEQFF
d_call: .; v_call: TRBV7-2; j_call: TRBJ1-6; cdr3_aa: CASSSRQNSPLHF
d_call: .; v_call: TRBV28; j_call: TRBJ2-3; cdr3_aa: CASISSTDTQYF
d_call: .; v_call: TRBV7-2; j_call: TRBJ2-7; cdr3_aa: CASSPGILSSYEQYF
d_call: .; v_call: TRBV6-2/TRBV6-3; j_call: TRBJ1-5; cdr3_aa: CASSYGPLYSNQPQHF
d_call: TRBD1; v_call: TRBV11-3; j_call: TRBJ2-1; cdr3_aa: CASSPGQFRGNEQFF
d_call: TRBD1; v_call: TRBV19; j_call: TRBJ1-5; cdr3_aa: CASSMAGTAYQPQHF